This TCR beta chain was captured by sequencing in a study of T cells in localized non-small cell lung cancer. Notes on the study in general: Sequencing, confined to only one tumor region, leaves heterogeneity possible. There were a median about 53 of the top 100 tumor clones appearing in adjacent lung. T cell clonality was highest in uninvolved adjacent lung, above tumor.

On this clone: Antigen: not known.

V was cut by 2 bases and J by 3 bases, with 9 bases left in between. The CDR3 contains 14 residues. CDR1 and CDR2 (germline): SGHNT, YENEEA. The assay was immunoSEQ multiplex PCR, and TCRdb's table has in-frame clones only and misses some. This sample has around 41,000 clones, with about 86% found just once. The sample consisted of peripheral blood, taken before any cancer treatment. The clonotype was recovered from a woman aged 18-55 years with stage III lung adenocarcinoma. The J gene is TRBJ2-3, the V gene TRBV11-3; maybe TRBD1 (6 bases). The CDR3 sequence: CASSLTGLTDTQYF. CDR3 coding DNA: TGTGCCAGCAGCTTAACAGGGTTAACAGATACGCAGTATTTT.